This TCR beta chain was retrieved from a study of beta chain features in type 1 diabetes. Sequenced material consisted of expressed TCRB transcripts (all of the isolated RNA was reverse transcribed). Roughly 3.4 million reads per sample on average were obtained from naive, central memory and regulatory T cell samples. Clones were read by immunoSEQ multiplex PCR, and TCRdb kept only the in-frame ones, dropping some. This sample has 130,000 to 150,000 clones, with approximately 52% found just once. The CDR3 contains 13 residues. Looked up from germline, CDR1 is ENHRY and CDR2 is SYGVKD. Losses at the gene ends were 7 bases for V and 8 bases for J; bases not matched to a gene: 6. Remarks on this clone: Its antigen is unknown.

Study results and limitations: All four CD4+ subsets of Type 1 diabetes patients contained TCRB CDR3s that were moderately but significantly shorter. Cells carrying high TCR expression could end up over-represented when cDNA is sequenced.

The sequenced sample was Tregs from blood. The chain uses TRBV10-3 and TRBJ2-3; 10 positions agree with TRBD2. The TCR sequence derives from a young man in good health. The CDR3 DNA follows: TGTGCCATCACCAGCGGGAGGGCCGGTACGCAGTATTTT. It encodes CAITSGRAGTQYF.